This T cell receptor (beta chain) originates from a study of response to subunit inactivated influenza vaccine. V lost 7 bases and J 6 bases, leaving 20 bases between the germline ends. The CDR3 runs to 14 residues. Germline V gives CDR1 SQVTM, CDR2 ANQGSEA. This clonotype was seen more than once but under ten times. TCRdb reprocessed the RT-PCR reads with MiXCR, giving one entry per CDR3 protein. Altogether hundreds of thousands of distinct CDR3 sequences are present, under 15% being singletons, with the ten largest covering around 12%. The rearrangement uses TRBV29-1 and TRBJ2-3; the D gene is possibly TRBD2 (6 bases). The origin of this receptor is a man over 45 who received an inactivated influenza vaccine. The sequences come from PBMCs from blood, collected 45 days after vaccination. CDR3 residues: CSAEDYQVSDTQYF. CDR3 sequence (DNA): TGCAGCGCTGAGGACTACCAAGTGTCGGATACGCAGTATTTT.